Below, 11 T cell receptor beta chains from the same sample are listed, as sequenced in a study of human T cells and chemical hapten exposure. TCRdb fed the RACE reads into MiXCR, producing one record per CDR3 protein. The repertoire consists of tens of thousands of distinct CDR3 sequences, with around a tenth occurring once and the leading ten covering 4% to 5%. The time point denotes: patch test 1, 2 weeks after DPC sensitization. Treatment of the sample: therapeutic diphenylcyclopropenone sensitization with weekly scalp DPC. The material sequenced was whole blood, taken in connection with sensitization to the hapten diphenylcyclopropenone (DPC). These receptor sequences come from a woman in her fifties or sixties with alopecia areata. Some clones in this sample may be carry-over from other donors' samples.

Ten or more counts support this clonotype. This chain links TRBV5-4 with TRBJ2-2; 14 bases map to TRBD2. The germline gives CDR1 SGHNT, CDR2 YYREEE (reference sequence). The J segment lost 3 bases and the V segment lost 5 bases, leaving 9 bases of the junction unmatched. This CDR3 has 18 amino acids. The CDR3 DNA reads as TGTGCCAGCAGACCGGGACTAGCGGGAGAGGCGTACACCGGGGAGCTGTTTTTT. Translation: CASRPGLAGEAYTGELFF.

This clonotype was detected only a few times. This rearrangement joins TRBV7-2 to TRBJ2-1; the match to TRBD2 covers 15 bases. Germline CDR1 is SGHTA and CDR2 is FQGNSA. V lost 5 bases, J lost 11 bases, and 7 bases stayed unmatched. The CDR3 runs to 15 residues. CDR3 region: CASSVGLAGGYKQFF. CDR3 DNA: TGTGCCAGCAGCGTAGGACTAGCGGGAGGGTACAAGCAGTTCTTC.

This rearrangement joins TRBV6-5 to TRBJ2-1; 12 bases are a match to TRBD2. CDR1 and CDR2 (germline): MNHEY, SVGAGI. The CDR3 has 14 amino acids. The J segment lost 6 bases and the V segment lost 6 bases, leaving 3 bases of the junction unmatched. The CDR3 DNA reads as TGTGCCAGCAGGTCTAGCGGGAGGGCCAATGAGCAGTTCTTC. It specifies CASRSSGRANEQFF.

This clonotype was observed a handful of times. The genes are TRBV5-1 and TRBJ1-4; no clear D gene. The CDR3 length is 15 residues. Looked up from germline, CDR1 is SGHRS and CDR2 is YFSETQ. Trimming left V 5 bases short and J 0 bases short, with 11 bases between. In nucleotides, the CDR3 is TGCGCCAGCAGTGATGACCTTGCAACTAATGAAAAACTGTTTTTT. Amino acid sequence: CASSDDLATNEKLFF.

This clonotype occurred a few times. The chain carries TRBV7-2 and TRBJ2-2, with unresolved D. CDR1 and CDR2 from the germline V gene are SGHTA and FQGNSA. Trimming stripped 5 bases from V and 4 bases from J, with 11 bases between. CDR3 length: 14 amino acids. In DNA, the CDR3 is TGTGCCAGCAGCCCGAGTGGGGTCACCGGGGAGCTGTTTTTT. Amino acids: CASSPSGVTGELFF.

The V call is TRBV28, the J call TRBJ2-7, with 8 bases that match TRBD2. Germline V gives CDR1 MDHEN, CDR2 SYDVKM. After removal of 6 bases from V and 3 bases from J, the junction contained 10 bases not matched to a gene. The CDR3 loop spans 15 amino acids. DNA for the CDR3: TGTGCCAGCAGGGAGGCGACAGCGGGAGACTACGAGCAGTACTTC. Its protein product is CASREATAGDYEQYF.

This chain joins TRBV12-3 or TRBV12-4 and TRBJ2-3; D is undetermined. V lost 2 bases and J lost 4, with 16 bases in between. There are 16 residues in the CDR3. The CDR3 sequence is CASSLLRSSLADTQYF. The CDR3 coding sequence is TGTGCCAGCAGTTTACTAAGGTCCTCTTTAGCAGATACGCAGTATTTT.

This clonotype was counted at least ten times. The chain carries TRBV6-6 and TRBJ1-5, with D possibly being TRBD1 (5 bases). This CDR3 is 15 amino acids long. The germline CDR1 and CDR2 sequences are MNHNY and SVGAGI (reference sequence). The V and J ends lost 0 bases and 5 bases respectively, with 11 bases between them. The DNA of the CDR3 is TGTGCCAGCAGTTACTCCCACCCGGGGGATCAGCCCCAGCATTTT. Encoded protein: CASSYSHPGDQPQHF.

This clonotype was seen at least ten times. The chain carries TRBV7-2 and TRBJ1-1; no firm D call. This CDR3 spans 17 amino acids. CDR1 SGHTA and CDR2 FQGNSA come from the germline V gene. Trimming pared 1 base from V and 0 bases from J, leaving 15 bases between. The CDR3 sequence: CASSLVLLAKLNTEAFF. The CDR3 DNA reads TGTGCCAGCAGCTTAGTCCTTTTAGCGAAACTGAACACTGAAGCTTTCTTT.

Written as DNA, the CDR3 is TGCGCCAGCAGCCAACAAGGACAGGGGGCATCTGATGAGCAGTTCTTC. Translation: CASSQQGQGASDEQFF. The chain recombines TRBV4-1 with TRBJ2-1; the match to TRBD1 covers 11 bases. Trimming removed 2 bases from V and 8 bases from J; junction bases left unmatched: 8. CDR3 size: 16 residues. CDR1 MGHRA and CDR2 YSYEKL come from the germline V gene.

The table lists this clonotype with a few counts. The chain links TRBV7-8 to TRBJ2-5; 11 bases agree with TRBD2. Germline values: CDR1 SGHVS, CDR2 FQNEAQ. V lost 1 base to trimming and J lost 11 bases; unmatched junction nucleotides: 9. This CDR3 has 15 amino acids. The CDR3 bases are TGTGCCAGCAGCTTAGATCCGACTAGCGGGGTGCTTCAGTACTTC. Translating gives CASSLDPTSGVLQYF. The variable domain in full, with the rest retrieved from reference TRBV7-8 and TRBJ2-5, is GAGVSQSPRYKVAKRGQDVALRCDPISGHVSLFWYQQALGQGPEFLTYFQNEAQLDKSGLPSDRFFAERPEGSVSTLKIQRTQQEDSAVYLCASSLDPTSGVLQYFGPGTRLLVL.